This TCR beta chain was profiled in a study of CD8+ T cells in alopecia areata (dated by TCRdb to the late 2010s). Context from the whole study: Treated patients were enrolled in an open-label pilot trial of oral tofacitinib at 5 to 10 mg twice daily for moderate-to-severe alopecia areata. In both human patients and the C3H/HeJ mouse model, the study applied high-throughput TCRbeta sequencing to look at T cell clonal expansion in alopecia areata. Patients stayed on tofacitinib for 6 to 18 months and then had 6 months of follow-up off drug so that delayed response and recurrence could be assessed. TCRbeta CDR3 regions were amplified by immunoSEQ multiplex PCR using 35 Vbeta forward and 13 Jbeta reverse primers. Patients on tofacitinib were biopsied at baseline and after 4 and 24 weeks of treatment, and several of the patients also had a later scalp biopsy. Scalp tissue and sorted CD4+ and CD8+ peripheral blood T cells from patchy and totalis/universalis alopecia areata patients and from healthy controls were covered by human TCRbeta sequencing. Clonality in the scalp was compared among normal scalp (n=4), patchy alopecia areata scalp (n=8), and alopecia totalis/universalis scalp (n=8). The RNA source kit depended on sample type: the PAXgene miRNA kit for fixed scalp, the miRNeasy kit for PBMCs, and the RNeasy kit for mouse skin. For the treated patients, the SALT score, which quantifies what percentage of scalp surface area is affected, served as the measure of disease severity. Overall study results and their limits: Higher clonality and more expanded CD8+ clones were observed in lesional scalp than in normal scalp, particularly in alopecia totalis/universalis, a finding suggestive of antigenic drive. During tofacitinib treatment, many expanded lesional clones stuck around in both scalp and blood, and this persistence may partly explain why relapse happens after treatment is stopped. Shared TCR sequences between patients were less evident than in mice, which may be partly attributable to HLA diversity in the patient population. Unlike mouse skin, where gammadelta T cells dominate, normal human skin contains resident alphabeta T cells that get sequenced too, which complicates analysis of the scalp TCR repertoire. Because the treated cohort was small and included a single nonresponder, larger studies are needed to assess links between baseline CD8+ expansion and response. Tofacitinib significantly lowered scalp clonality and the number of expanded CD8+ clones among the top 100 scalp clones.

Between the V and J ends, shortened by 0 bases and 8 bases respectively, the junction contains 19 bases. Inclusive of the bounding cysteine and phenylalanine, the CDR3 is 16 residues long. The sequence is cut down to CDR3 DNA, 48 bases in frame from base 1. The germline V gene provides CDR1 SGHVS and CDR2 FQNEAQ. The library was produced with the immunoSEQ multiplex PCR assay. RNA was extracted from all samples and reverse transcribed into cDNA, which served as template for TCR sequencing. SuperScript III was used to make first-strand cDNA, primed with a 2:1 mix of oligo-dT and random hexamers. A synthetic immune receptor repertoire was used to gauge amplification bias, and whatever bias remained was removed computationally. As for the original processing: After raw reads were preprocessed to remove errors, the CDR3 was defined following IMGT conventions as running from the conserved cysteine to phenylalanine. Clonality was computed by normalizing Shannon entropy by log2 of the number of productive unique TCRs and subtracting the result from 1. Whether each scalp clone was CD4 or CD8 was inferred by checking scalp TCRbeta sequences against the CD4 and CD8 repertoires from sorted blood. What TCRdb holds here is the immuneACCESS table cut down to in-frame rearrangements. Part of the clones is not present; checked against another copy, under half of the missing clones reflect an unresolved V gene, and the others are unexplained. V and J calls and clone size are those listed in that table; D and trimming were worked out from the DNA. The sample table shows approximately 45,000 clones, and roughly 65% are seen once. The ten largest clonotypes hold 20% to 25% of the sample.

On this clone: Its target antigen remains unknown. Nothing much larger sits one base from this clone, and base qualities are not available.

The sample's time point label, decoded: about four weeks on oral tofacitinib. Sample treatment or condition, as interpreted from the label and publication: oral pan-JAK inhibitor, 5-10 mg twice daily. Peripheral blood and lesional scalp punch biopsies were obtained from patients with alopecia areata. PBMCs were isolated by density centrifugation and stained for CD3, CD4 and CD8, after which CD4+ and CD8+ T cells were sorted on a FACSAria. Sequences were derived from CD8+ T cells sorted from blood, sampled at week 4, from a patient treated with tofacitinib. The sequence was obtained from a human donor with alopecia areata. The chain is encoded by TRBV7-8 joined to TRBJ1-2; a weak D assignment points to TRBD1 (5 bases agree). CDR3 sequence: CASSLASPGGLRGYTF. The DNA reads TGTGCCAGCAGCTTAGCGTCCCCGGGGGGTCTAAGGGGCTACACCTTC.